Here is one T cell receptor beta chain with its context. Its antigen remains unidentified. The germline V and J ends were trimmed by 0 bases and 6 bases, with 5 bases remaining between them. CDR3 length: 12 residues. Germline V CDR1 and CDR2: LGHDT, YNNKEL (reference sequence). The entry originates in a study of blood T cells in healthy people across ages. PCR was performed a second time for about 6 to 12 cycles using a sample-barcoded 5' primer and a J-beta primer mix. MiXCR, run by TCRdb on the 5' RACE reads, gives a single entry per CDR3 protein. This sample has about 800,000 distinct CDR3 sequences, with approximately 25% found just once. General study findings and limits: Diversity of TCR beta correlated strongly with naive T cell percentage.

The same sample was also used in a study of T cells of mothers and their children. From that second work: M1S, a second-PCR primer, added sample barcodes and 2-4 random nucleotides. The study obtained over 8.5 million TCR beta CDR3 reads per mother and a few million per child.

The genes are TRBV3-1 and TRBJ2-5; D gene unclear. Sequencing input: blood. The TCR was taken from a boy younger than 18 in good health. CDR3 residues: CASSQDGKTQYF. The CDR3 DNA is TGTGCCAGCAGCCAAGACGGAAAGACCCAGTACTTC.